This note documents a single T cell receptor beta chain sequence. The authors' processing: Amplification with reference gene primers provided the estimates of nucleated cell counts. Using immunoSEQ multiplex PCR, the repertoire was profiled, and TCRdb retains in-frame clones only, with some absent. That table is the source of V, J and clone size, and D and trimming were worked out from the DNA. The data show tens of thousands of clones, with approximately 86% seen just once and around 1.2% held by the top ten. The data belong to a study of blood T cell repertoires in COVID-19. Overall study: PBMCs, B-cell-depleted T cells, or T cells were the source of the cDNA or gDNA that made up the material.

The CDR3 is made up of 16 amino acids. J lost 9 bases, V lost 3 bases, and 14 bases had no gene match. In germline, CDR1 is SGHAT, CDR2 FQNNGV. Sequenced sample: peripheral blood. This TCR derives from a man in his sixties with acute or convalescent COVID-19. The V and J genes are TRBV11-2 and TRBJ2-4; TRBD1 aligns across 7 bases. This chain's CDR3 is CASSLWEQGSGGIQYF. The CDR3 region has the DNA TGTGCCAGCAGCTTGTGGGAGCAGGGTTCAGGGGGCATTCAGTACTTC.